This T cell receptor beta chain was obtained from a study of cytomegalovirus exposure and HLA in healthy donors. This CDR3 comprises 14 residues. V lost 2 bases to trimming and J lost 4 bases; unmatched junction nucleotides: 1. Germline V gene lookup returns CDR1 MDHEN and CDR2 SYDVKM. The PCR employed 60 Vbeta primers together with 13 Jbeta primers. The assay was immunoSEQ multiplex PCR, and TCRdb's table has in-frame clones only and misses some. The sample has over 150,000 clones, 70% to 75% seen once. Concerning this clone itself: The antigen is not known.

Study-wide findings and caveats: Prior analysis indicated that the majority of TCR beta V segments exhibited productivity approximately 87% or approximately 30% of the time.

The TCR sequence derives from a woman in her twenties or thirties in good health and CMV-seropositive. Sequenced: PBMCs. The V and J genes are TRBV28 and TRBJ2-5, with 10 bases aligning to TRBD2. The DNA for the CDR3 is TGTGCCAGCAGTTTAGTAGCGGGAGGAGAGACCCAGTACTTC. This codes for CASSLVAGGETQYF.